The 3 T cell receptor beta chains below were found in one sample sequenced in a study of blood T cell repertoires in COVID-19 (dated by TCRdb to 2020 to 2021). The receptor library was made with the immunoSEQ multiplex PCR assay. What TCRdb holds here is the immuneACCESS table cut down to in-frame rearrangements. Part of the clones is not present; checked against another copy, under half of the missing clones reflect an unresolved V gene, and the others are unexplained. In all, the sample holds around 93,000 clones, and around nine tenths of those were seen once. The ten largest clones capture 15% of the sample. Sequencing input: peripheral blood. The receptors stem from a human donor in a cohort sampled during active COVID-19.

The rearrangement joins TRBV6-2 or TRBV6-3 to TRBJ2-7; 7 bases line up with TRBD2. J lost 7 bases, V lost 2 bases, and 14 bases had no gene match. Germline CDR1 MNHEY, CDR2 SVGEGT. CDR3 size: 16 residues. The CDR3 spells CASSYGQREGMWEQYF. The CDR3 coding sequence is TGTGCCAGCAGTTACGGCCAGCGGGAAGGAATGTGGGAGCAGTACTTC.

This rearrangement joins TRBV19 to TRBJ2-1; D may be TRBD1 (5 bases). V gave up 0 bases and J gave up 3 bases, with 9 bases separating them. Germline lookup yields CDR1 LNHDA and CDR2 SQIVND (reference sequence). This CDR3 has 15 residues. The CDR3 region has the DNA TGTGCCAGTAGTATAGAAGGGGCAAACTACAATGAGCAGTTCTTC. This encodes CASSIEGANYNEQFF.

This clone has only one observation. This chain uses TRBV13 with TRBJ2-2; D may be TRBD2 (7 bases). Trimming stripped 8 bases from V and 2 bases from J, with 12 bases between. The CDR3 is 14 amino acids. Germline V CDR1 and CDR2: PRHDT, FYEKMQ (reference sequence). The CDR3 nucleotides are TGTGCCAGCTCCGGGGGGACAAACACCGGGGAGCTGTTTTTT. This encodes CASSGGTNTGELFF. The variable domain in full, with the rest retrieved from reference TRBV13 and TRBJ2-2, is AAGVIQSPRHLIKEKRETATLKCYPIPRHDTVYWYQQGPGQDPQFLISFYEKMQSDKGSIPDRFSAQQFSDYHSELNMSSLELGDSALYFCASSGGTNTGELFFGEGSRLTVL.